The 7 T cell receptor beta chains below come from one sample, sequenced in a study of CD4 T cells in relation to SARS-CoV-2 and coronaviruses. Only in-frame clones appear in the TCRdb table, and some are missing; sequencing was by immunoSEQ multiplex PCR. Of some 65,000 clones listed, about 87% were seen once; the top ten hold 1.6%. The unexposed donors gave CD4+ T cells in about 2011-2019, prior to COVID-19. What was sequenced was memory CD4+ T cells from PBMCs. The source is a human donor in good health.

This clone appeared a single time. This chain connects TRBV9 to TRBJ1-1; the match to TRBD1 covers 7 bases. This CDR3 contains 14 residues. V trimming: 4 bases; J trimming: 6 bases; junction bases outside the gene matches: 9. Germline loops: CDR1 SGDLS, CDR2 YYNGEE. The CDR3 loop reads CASSPLQGLSEAFF. For the CDR3, the DNA is TGTGCCAGCAGCCCACTACAGGGGCTATCTGAAGCTTTCTTT.

The genes are TRBV5-4 and TRBJ2-1, with a possible D match to TRBD2 (6 bases). The V gene lost 0 bases and the J gene lost 4 bases, with 11 bases spanning the gap. CDR3 length: 15 amino acids. CDR1 and CDR2 from the germline V gene are SGHNT and YYREEE (reference sequence). The CDR3 spells CASSLGGGMYNEQFF. CDR3 nucleotide sequence: TGTGCCAGCAGCTTGGGTGGGGGGATGTACAATGAGCAGTTCTTC. The full variable domain, completed using reference TRBV5-4 and TRBJ2-1, is ETGVTQSPTHLIKTRGQQVTLRCSSQSGHNTVSWYQQALGQGPQFIFQYYREEENGRGNFPPRFSGLQFPNYSSELNVNALELDDSALYLCASSLGGGMYNEQFFGPGTRLTVL.

The CDR3 coding sequence is TGTGCCAGCAGCTTAGACGGGACAGGTGGAGCTTTCTTT. Residues: CASSLDGTGGAFF. V and J are TRBV7-9 and TRBJ1-1, with TRBD1 identical over 8 bases. Germline V gene data show CDR1 as SEHNR and CDR2 as FQNEAQ (reference sequence). After removal of 1 base from V and 10 bases from J, the junction contained 5 bases not matched to a gene. The length of the CDR3 is 13 residues.

V and J are TRBV27 and TRBJ2-3; 7 bases line up with TRBD2. Germline CDR1 reads MNHEY; CDR2 reads SMNVEV (reference sequence). The CDR3 covers 17 residues. Trimming took 3 bases from V and 6 from J; bases not matched to a gene: 15. The CDR3 DNA is TGTGCCAGCAGTTTGTCTGTCGGCGGGAGTGACTCGGATACGCAGTATTTT. Encoded protein: CASSLSVGGSDSDTQYF.

The V call is TRBV5-6, the J call TRBJ2-5; possible D gene TRBD1, 6 bases. Trimming took 3 bases from V and 7 from J, leaving 10 bases between them. Germline V gene data show CDR1 as SGHDT and CDR2 as YYEEEE. This CDR3 is built from 12 residues. The CDR3 sequence: CASSSEGGTQYF. The CDR3 nucleotides are TGTGCCAGCAGCTCTGAAGGGGGGACCCAGTACTTC.

The chain is built from TRBV11-3 and TRBJ2-7, with D possibly TRBD2 on 5 matching bases. The CDR3 loop spans 13 amino acids. Germline CDR1 reads SGHNT; CDR2 reads YENEEA. Trimming stripped 1 base from V and 6 bases from J, with 10 bases between. The CDR3 loop is CASSLGGFGEQYF. The CDR3 nucleotides are TGTGCCAGCAGCTTAGGAGGGTTTGGCGAGCAGTACTTC.

The chain has TRBV5-1 and TRBJ2-7; possible D gene TRBD2, 5 bases. V was trimmed by 4 bases and J by 1 base, leaving 9 bases between them. Germline CDR1 and CDR2: SGHRS and YFSETQ. This CDR3 is 13 amino acids long. The CDR3 loop is CASSLRGSYEQYF. The CDR3 nucleotides read TGCGCCAGCAGCCTTCGAGGGTCCTACGAGCAGTACTTC.